A single sample gave rise to the 15 T cell receptor beta chains below, sequenced in a study of shared clonotypes between healthy human individuals. Libraries were prepared by immunoSEQ multiplex PCR; TCRdb keeps only in-frame clonotypes and omits some of them. The sample carries about 110,000 clones, roughly 66% recorded once. What was sequenced was memory CD8+ T cells sorted from blood. This sample's subset: CD45RO+ cells pooled with CCR7-negative TemRA cells. The receptor source for this set is a woman aged 30 to 39 in good health.

The chain links TRBV6-1 to TRBJ2-1; TRBD1 matches at 7 bases. The V segment lost 2 bases and the J segment 9 bases; nucleotides outside the gene matches: 19. The CDR3 contains 18 residues. Germline CDR1 is MNHNS and CDR2 is SASEGT. The CDR3 DNA is TGTGCCAGCAGTGAAACTGCATCGAGGGGGCAGTGGTTGGGTGAGCAGTTCTTC. Translation: CASSETASRGQWLGEQFF.

The genes are TRBV25-1 and TRBJ2-7; unclear D gene. The ends were cut back, 2 bases at V and 0 bases at J, with 8 bases in the middle. The CDR3 length is 14 residues. The germline V gene encodes CDR1 MGHDK and CDR2 SYGVNS. The CDR3 bases are TGTGCCAGCAGTGAAACGGACCACTCCTACGAGCAGTACTTC. It is translated as CASSETDHSYEQYF.

This clone was observed a handful of times. The CDR3 reads CASSSLGGAGNTEAFF. CDR3 in DNA: TGTGCCAGCAGTTCATTGGGGGGCGCCGGAAACACTGAAGCTTTCTTT. The chain recombines TRBV28 with TRBJ1-1; D may be TRBD1 (6 bases). V was pared by 4 bases and J by 2 bases, with 17 bases between. Germline CDR1 reads MDHEN; CDR2 reads SYDVKM. CDR3 length: 16 amino acids.

The J gene is TRBJ2-3, the V gene TRBV10-2; no clear D gene. With 7 bases removed from V and 2 bases from J, the gap between germline ends came to 10 bases. This CDR3 has 13 residues. Germline lookup yields CDR1 WSHSY and CDR2 SAAADI. The CDR3 region has the DNA TGCGCCAGCAAGGACCGATTCACAGATACGCAGTATTTT. It encodes CASKDRFTDTQYF.

The rearrangement links TRBV2 to TRBJ2-6; perhaps TRBD1 as D (6 bases). This CDR3 region has 17 residues. Trimming left V 5 bases short and J 0 bases short, with 14 bases between. Per the germline V gene, CDR1 is SNHLY and CDR2 is FYNNEI. The DNA of the CDR3 is TGTGCCAGCAGTTATCAAACAGGGAGCTCTGGGGCCAACGTCCTGACTTTC. It codes for CASSYQTGSSGANVLTF.

This chain uses TRBV13 with TRBJ2-7; 13 positions agree with TRBD2. The CDR3 contains 15 residues. Germline values: CDR1 PRHDT, CDR2 FYEKMQ (reference sequence). J gave up 2 bases and V 5 bases, and 3 bases lay outside the gene matches. This CDR3 is CASSPGLAGTYEQYF. The CDR3 DNA reads as TGTGCCAGCAGCCCGGGACTAGCGGGGACCTACGAGCAGTACTTC.

This sequence joins TRBV19 and TRBJ2-6, with D possibly matching TRBD1 (7 bases). The V gene lost 11 bases and the J gene lost 1 base, with 15 bases spanning the gap. The germline CDR1 and CDR2 sequences are LNHDA and SQIVND (reference sequence). The CDR3 runs 15 residues. Here the CDR3 reads CASGGQISGANVLTF. As DNA, the CDR3 is TGTGCCTCAGGGGGGCAGATATCTGGGGCCAACGTCCTGACTTTC.

The chain joins TRBV19 to TRBJ1-5, with D unresolved. Germline lookup yields CDR1 LNHDA and CDR2 SQIVND (reference sequence). Between the trimmed V and J ends, which lost 3 bases and 2 bases, there was a span of 8 bases. The CDR3 has 14 residues. The CDR3: CASSIQVRNQPQHF. Written as DNA, the CDR3 is TGTGCCAGTAGTATTCAGGTCCGCAATCAGCCCCAGCATTTT.

V gene TRBV6-4 combines with J gene TRBJ1-1; TRBD1 aligns across 8 bases. With 6 bases clipped from V and 6 bases from J, the junction kept 6 bases outside the gene matches. Germline-derived CDR1 and CDR2 are MRHNA and SNTAGT. This CDR3 comprises 13 residues. The DNA for the CDR3 is TGTGCCAGCAGGGCAACAGGGGGGGCTGAAGCTTTCTTT. It specifies CASRATGGAEAFF.

This clone was detected only once. CDR3 DNA sequence: TGTGCCAGCAGTCCCCGGACGAACTGGTACCAAGAGACCCAGTACTTC. Amino acids: CASSPRTNWYQETQYF. The rearrangement links TRBV27 to TRBJ2-5; D unresolved. CDR3 length equals 16 residues. CDR1 and CDR2 from the germline V gene are MNHEY and SMNVEV (reference sequence). The ends were cut back, 5 bases at V and 0 bases at J, with 16 bases in the middle.

This chain uses TRBV6-1 with TRBJ1-4, with D possibly being TRBD1 (6 bases). Trimming removed 0 bases at V and 7 bases at J, with 18 bases between. Germline CDR1 is MNHNS and CDR2 is SASEGT. CDR3 size: 17 residues. This CDR3 is CASSEAVVWGLPEKLFF. CDR3 coding DNA: TGTGCCAGCAGTGAAGCGGTGGTATGGGGGCTGCCTGAAAAACTGTTTTTT.

The chain links TRBV10-3 to TRBJ1-5; tentative D call: TRBD1 (5 bases). Trimming took 11 bases from V and 6 from J, leaving 11 bases between them. Per the germline V gene, CDR1 is ENHRY and CDR2 is SYGVKD. The CDR3 has 11 amino acids. As DNA, the CDR3 is TGTGCCCGGCGGGGGTTTCAGCCCCAGCATTTT. Translated, it gives CARRGFQPQHF.

This clone was picked up one time. The CDR3 loop reads CAWSPSWTGFVGYTF. CDR3 DNA sequence: TGTGCCTGGAGTCCCTCCTGGACAGGGTTTGTTGGCTACACCTTC. The V call is TRBV30, the J call TRBJ1-2; 8 bases are a match to TRBD1. The CDR3 has 15 amino acids. Trimming removed 2 bases from V and 7 bases from J; junction bases left unmatched: 12. Germline lookup yields CDR1 GTSNPN and CDR2 SVGIG (reference sequence).

This chain uses TRBV7-3 with TRBJ2-5, with D possibly being TRBD2 (6 bases). The CDR3 runs to 12 residues. Germline V gene sequence: CDR1 SGHTA, CDR2 FQGTGA. V shed 5 bases and J shed 9 bases, with 13 bases lying between them. As DNA, the CDR3 is TGTGCCAGCAGCACCCCGGGGGAGGCCCAGTACTTC. It translates to CASSTPGEAQYF.

J is TRBJ2-1 and V is TRBV30, with TRBD1 matching 9 bases. The germline CDR1 and CDR2 sequences are GTSNPN and SVGIG (reference sequence). The CDR3 length is 15 residues. The V segment lost 1 base and the J segment 1 base; nucleotides outside the gene matches: 2. This CDR3 reads CAWSEGQGSYNEQFF. The DNA for the CDR3 is TGTGCCTGGAGTGAGGGACAGGGATCCTACAATGAGCAGTTCTTC.